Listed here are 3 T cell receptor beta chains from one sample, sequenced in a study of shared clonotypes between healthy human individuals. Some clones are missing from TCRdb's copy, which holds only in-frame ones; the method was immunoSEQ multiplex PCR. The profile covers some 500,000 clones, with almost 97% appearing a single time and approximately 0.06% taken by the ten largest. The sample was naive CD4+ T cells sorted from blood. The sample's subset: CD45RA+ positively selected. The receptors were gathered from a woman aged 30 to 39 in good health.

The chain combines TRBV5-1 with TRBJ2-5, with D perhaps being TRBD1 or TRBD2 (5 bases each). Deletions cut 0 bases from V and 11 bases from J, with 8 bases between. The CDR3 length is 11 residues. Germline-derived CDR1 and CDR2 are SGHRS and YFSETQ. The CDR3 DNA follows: TGCGCCAGCAGCTTGGAAGGGGAGCAGTACTTC. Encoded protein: CASSLEGEQYF.

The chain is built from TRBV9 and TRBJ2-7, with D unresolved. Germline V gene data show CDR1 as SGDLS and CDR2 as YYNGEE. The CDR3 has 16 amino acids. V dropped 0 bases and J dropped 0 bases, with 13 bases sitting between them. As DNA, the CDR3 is TGTGCCAGCAGCGTAGATAGCAGTTACCTCTCCTACGAGCAGTACTTC. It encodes CASSVDSSYLSYEQYF.

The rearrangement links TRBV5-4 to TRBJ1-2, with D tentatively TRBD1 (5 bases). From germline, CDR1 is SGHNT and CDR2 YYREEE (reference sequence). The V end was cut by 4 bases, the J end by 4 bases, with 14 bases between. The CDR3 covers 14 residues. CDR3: CASSQDQGPYGYTF. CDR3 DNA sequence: TGTGCCAGCAGCCAAGATCAGGGCCCCTATGGCTACACCTTC.